Listed below are T cell receptor beta chains from one sample, sequenced in a study of OX40 agonist ivuxolimab in advanced cancers. The repertoire was sequenced with immunoSEQ multiplex PCR; TCRdb's copy has only in-frame clones and lacks some. The table has about 80,000 clones, over 70% seen once; the top ten hold about 0.71%. The sample consisted of CD4+ or CD8+ T cells sorted from blood, taken in a trial of the OX40 agonist ivuxolimab. Receptor source: an adult with an advanced solid tumor such as melanoma, head and neck, liver or kidney cancer. Each CDR3 is given with its conserved first and last residue. Clone size, where shown, is once, few, many, or a class for clones that have expanded.

V gene	clone size	J gene	CDR3 protein
TRBV6-1	once	TRBJ2-1	CASSVAGGPIYNEQFF
TRBV2	NA	TRBJ1-1	CASSWTGGWTEAFF
TRBV5-1	once	TRBJ2-3	CASSWTGVGDTQYF
TRBV28	NA	TRBJ2-3	CATQERGSTDTQYF
TRBV7-8	NA	TRBJ1-1	CASDPVGGNTEAFF
TRBV11-2	few	TRBJ2-1	CASSLLGNEQFF
TRBV5-5	NA	TRBJ2-7	CASSLMTGGASYEQYF
TRBV5-8	NA	TRBJ1-2	CASSLEQNNGYTF
TRBV6-1	NA	TRBJ1-4	CASSDGGANEKLFF
TRBV9	once	TRBJ1-4	CASSVDGAVEKLFF
TRBV7-9	few	TRBJ1-1	CASSPQTGNTEAFF
TRBV14	few	TRBJ1-2	CASSQFRDGDGYTF
TRBV12-5	NA	TRBJ2-3	CASGYGAGVQDTQYF